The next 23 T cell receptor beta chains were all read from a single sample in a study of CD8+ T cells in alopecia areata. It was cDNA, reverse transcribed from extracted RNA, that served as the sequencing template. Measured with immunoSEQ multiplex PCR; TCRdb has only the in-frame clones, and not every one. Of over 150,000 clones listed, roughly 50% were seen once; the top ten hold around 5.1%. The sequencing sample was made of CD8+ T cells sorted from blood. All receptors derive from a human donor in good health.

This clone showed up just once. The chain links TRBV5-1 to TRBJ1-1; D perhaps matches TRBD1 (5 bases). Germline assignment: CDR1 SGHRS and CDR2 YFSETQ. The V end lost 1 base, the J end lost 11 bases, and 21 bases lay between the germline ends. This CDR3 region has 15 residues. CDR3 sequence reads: CASSLYVPGAGGAFF. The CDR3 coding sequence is TGCGCCAGCAGCTTGTACGTCCCCGGGGCCGGGGGTGCTTTCTTT.

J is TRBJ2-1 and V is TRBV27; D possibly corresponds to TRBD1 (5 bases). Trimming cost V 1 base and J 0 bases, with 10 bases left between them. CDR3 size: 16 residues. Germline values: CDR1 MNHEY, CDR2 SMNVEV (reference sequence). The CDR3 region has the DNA TGTGCCAGCAGTTTATGGGGCAGGAGCTCCTACAATGAGCAGTTCTTC. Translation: CASSLWGRSSYNEQFF.

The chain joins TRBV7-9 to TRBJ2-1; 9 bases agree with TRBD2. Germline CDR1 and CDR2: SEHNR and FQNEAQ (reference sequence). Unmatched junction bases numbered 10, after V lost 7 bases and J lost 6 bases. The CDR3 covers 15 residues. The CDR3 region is CASIPPAGGLNEQFF. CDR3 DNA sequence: TGTGCCAGCATCCCCCCGGCGGGGGGGCTCAATGAGCAGTTCTTC. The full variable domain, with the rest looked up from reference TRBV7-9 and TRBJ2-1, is DTGVSQNPRHKITKRGQNVTFRCDPISEHNRLYWYRQTLGQGPEFLTYFQNEAQLEKSRLLSDRFSAERPKGSFSTLEIQRTEQGDSAMYLCASIPPAGGLNEQFFGPGTRLTVL.

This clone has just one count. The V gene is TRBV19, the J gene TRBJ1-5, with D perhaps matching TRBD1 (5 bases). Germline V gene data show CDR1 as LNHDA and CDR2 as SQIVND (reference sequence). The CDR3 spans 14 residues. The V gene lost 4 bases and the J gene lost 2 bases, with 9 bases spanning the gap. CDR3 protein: CASSTTGGNQPQHF. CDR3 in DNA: TGTGCCAGTAGTACGACGGGGGGCAATCAGCCCCAGCATTTT.

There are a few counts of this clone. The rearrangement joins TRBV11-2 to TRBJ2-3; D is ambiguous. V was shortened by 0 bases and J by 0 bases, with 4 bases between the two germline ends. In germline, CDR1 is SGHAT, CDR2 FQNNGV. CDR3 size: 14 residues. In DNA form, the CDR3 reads TGTGCCAGCAGCTTAGAGTTGAGCACAGATACGCAGTATTTT. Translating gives CASSLELSTDTQYF.

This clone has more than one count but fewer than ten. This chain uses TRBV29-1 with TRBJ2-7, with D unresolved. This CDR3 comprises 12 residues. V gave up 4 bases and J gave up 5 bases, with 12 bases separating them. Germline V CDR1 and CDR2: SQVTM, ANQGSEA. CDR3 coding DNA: TGCAGCGTTGGATACAGTGACGACGAGCAGTACTTC. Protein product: CSVGYSDDEQYF.

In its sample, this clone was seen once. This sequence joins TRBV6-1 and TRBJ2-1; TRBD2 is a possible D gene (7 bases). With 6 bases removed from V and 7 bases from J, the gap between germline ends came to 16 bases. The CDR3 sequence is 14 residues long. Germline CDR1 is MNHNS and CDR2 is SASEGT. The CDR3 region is CASRSGGQLNEQFF. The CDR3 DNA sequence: TGTGCCAGCAGATCCGGGGGGCAGCTTAATGAGCAGTTCTTC.

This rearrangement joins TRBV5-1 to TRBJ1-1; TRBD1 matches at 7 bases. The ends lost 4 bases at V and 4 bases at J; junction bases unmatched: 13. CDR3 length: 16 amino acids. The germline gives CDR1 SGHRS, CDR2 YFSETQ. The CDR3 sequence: CASSRGLGGEGTEAFF. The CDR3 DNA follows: TGCGCCAGCAGCCGCGGATTAGGGGGCGAGGGCACTGAAGCTTTCTTT. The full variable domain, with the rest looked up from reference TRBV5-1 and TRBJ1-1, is KAGVTQTPRYLIKTRGQQVTLSCSPISGHRSVSWYQQTPGQGLQFLFEYFSETQRNKGNFPGRFSGRQFSNSRSEMNVSTLELGDSALYLCASSRGLGGEGTEAFFGQGTRLTVV.

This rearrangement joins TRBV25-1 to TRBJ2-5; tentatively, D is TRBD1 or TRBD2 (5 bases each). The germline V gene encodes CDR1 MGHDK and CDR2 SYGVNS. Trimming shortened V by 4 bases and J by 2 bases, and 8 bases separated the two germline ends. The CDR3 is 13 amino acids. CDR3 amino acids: CASSGDHQETQYF. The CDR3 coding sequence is TGTGCCAGCAGTGGGGACCATCAAGAGACCCAGTACTTC.

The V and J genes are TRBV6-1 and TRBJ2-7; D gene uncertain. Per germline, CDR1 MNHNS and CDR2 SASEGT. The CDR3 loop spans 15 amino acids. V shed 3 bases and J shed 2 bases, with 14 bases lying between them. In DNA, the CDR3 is TGTGCCAGCAGTGAGCTGGATACGGCTCCCTACGAGCAGTACTTC. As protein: CASSELDTAPYEQYF.

CDR3 DNA sequence: TGTGCCAGCAGTGAACCCTTTGGTTCAGCTTTCTTT. It codes for CASSEPFGSAFF. The rearrangement joins TRBV6-1 to TRBJ1-1; D not resolved. The CDR3 spans 12 residues. V was trimmed by 2 bases and J by 10 bases, leaving 11 bases between them. Per germline, CDR1 MNHNS and CDR2 SASEGT.

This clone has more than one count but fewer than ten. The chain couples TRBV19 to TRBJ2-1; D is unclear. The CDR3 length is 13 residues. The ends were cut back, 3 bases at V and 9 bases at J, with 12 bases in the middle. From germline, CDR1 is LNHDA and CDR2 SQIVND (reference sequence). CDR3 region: CASSMRSVGEQFF. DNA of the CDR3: TGTGCCAGTAGTATGCGTTCGGTGGGTGAGCAGTTCTTC.

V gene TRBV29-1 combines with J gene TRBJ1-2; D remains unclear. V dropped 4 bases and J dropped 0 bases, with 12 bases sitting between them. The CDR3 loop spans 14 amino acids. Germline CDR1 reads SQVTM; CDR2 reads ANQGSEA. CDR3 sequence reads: CSVVFGNTNYGYTF. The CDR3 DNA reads TGCAGCGTTGTTTTCGGGAATACTAACTATGGCTACACCTTC. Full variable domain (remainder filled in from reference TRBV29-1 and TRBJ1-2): SAVISQKPSRDICQRGTSLTIQCQVDSQVTMMFWYRQQPGQSLTLIATANQGSEATYESGFVIDKFPISRPNLTFSTLTVSNMSPEDSSIYLCSVVFGNTNYGYTFGSGTRLTVV.

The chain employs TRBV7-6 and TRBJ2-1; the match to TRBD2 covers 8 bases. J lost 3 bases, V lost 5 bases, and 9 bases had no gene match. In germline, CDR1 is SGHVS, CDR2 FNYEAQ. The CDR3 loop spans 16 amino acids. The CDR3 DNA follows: TGTGCCAGCAGCCTAGGGAGTAGCGGGATCTACAATGAGCAGTTCTTC. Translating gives CASSLGSSGIYNEQFF.

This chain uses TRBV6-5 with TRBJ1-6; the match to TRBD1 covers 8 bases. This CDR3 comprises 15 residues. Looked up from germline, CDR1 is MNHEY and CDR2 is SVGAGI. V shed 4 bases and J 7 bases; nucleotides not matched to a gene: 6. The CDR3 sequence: CASSLSWTGNSPLHF. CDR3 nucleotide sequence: TGTGCCAGCAGTTTATCCTGGACAGGGAATTCACCCCTCCACTTT.

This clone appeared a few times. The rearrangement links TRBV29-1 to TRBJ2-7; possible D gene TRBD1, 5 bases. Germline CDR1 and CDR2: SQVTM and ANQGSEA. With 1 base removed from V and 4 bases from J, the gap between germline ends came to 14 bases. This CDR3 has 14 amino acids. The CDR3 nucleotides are TGCAGCGTTGAAGGCGCAACAGGAAGATACGAGCAGTACTTC. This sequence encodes CSVEGATGRYEQYF.

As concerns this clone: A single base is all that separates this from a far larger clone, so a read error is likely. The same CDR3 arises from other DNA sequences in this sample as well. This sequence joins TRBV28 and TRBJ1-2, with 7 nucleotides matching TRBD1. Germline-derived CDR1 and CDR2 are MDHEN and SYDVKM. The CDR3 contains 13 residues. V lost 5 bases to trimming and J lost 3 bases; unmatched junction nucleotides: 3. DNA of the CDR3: TGTGCCAGCAGTAGGACAGGATACTATGGCTACACCTTC. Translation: CASSRTGYYGYTF.

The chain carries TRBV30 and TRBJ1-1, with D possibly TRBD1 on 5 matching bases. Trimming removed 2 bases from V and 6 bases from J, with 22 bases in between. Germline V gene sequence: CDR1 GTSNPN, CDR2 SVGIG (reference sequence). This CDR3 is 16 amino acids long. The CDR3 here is CAWSPPSGTFSAEAFF. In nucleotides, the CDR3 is TGTGCCTGGAGTCCGCCTTCCGGGACTTTCTCTGCTGAAGCTTTCTTT.

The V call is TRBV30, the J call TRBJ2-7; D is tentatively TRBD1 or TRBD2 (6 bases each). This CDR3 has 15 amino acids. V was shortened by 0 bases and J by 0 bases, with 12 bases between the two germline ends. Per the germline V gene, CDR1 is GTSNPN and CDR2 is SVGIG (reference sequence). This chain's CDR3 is CAWSVGGKSSYEQYF. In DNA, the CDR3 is TGTGCCTGGAGTGTAGGGGGGAAGAGCTCCTACGAGCAGTACTTC.

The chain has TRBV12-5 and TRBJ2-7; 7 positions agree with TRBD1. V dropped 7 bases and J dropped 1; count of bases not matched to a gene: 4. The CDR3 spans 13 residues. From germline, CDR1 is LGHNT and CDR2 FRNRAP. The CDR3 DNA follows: TGTGCTAGTGCCCCGGGACAGTCCTACGAGCAGTACTTC. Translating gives CASAPGQSYEQYF. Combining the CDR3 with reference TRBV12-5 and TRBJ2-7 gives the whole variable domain DARVTQTPRHKVTEMGQEVTMRCQPILGHNTVFWYRQTMMQGLELLAYFRNRAPLDDSGMPKDRFSAEMPDATLATLKIQPSEPRDSAVYFCASAPGQSYEQYFGPGTRLTVT.

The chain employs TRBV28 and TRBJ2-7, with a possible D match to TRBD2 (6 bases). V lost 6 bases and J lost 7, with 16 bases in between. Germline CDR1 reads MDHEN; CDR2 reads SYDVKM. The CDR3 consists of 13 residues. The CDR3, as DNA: TGTGCCAGCAGCTGGACGGGAGTCGGGGAGCAGTACTTC. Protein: CASSWTGVGEQYF.

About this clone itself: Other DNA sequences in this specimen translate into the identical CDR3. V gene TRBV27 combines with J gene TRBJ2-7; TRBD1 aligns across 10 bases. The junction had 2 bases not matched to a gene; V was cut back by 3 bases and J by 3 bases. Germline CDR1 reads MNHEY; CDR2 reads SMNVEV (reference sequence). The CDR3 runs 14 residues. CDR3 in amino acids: CASSFGTGVYEQYF. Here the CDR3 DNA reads TGTGCCAGCAGTTTCGGGACAGGGGTCTACGAGCAGTACTTC.

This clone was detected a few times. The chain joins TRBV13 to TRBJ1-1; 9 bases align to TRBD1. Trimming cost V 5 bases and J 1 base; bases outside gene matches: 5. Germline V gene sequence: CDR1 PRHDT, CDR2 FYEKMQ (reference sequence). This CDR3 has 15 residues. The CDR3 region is CASSVGTGSNTEAFF. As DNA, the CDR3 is TGTGCCAGCAGCGTCGGGACAGGGTCGAACACTGAAGCTTTCTTT.